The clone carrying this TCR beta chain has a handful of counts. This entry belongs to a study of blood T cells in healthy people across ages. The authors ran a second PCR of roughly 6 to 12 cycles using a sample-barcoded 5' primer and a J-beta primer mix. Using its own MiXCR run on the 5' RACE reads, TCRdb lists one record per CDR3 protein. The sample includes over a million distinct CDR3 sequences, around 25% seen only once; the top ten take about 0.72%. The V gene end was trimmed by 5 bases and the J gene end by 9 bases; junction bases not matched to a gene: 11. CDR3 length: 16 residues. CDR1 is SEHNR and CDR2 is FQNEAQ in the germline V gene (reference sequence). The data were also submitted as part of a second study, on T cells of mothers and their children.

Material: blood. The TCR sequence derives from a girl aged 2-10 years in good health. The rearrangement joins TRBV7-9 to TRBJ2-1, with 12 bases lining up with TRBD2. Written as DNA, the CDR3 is TGTGCCAGCAGCATAAGACTAGCGGGGGAGAAGGCTGAGCAGTTCTTC. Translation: CASSIRLAGEKAEQFF.